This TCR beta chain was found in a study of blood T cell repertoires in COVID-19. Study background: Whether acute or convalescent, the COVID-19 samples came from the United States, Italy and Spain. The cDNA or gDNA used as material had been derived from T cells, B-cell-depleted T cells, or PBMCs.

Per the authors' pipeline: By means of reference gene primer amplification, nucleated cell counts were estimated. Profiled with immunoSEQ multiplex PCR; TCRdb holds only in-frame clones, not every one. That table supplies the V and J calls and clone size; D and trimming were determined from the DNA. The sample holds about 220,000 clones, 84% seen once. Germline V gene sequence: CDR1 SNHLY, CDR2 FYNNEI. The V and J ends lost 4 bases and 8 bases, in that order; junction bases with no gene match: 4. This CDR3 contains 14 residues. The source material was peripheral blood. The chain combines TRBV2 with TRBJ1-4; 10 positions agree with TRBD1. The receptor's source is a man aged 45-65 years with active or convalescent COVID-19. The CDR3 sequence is CASSGGTGDEKLFF. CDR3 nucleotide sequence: TGTGCCAGCAGTGGAGGGACAGGGGACGAAAAACTGTTTTTT. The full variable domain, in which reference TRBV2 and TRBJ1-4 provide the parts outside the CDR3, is EPEVTQTPSHQVTQMGQEVILRCVPISNHLYFYWYRQILGQKVEFLVSFYNNEISEKSEIFDDQFSVERPDGSNFTLKIRSTKLEDSAMYFCASSGGTGDEKLFFGSGTQLSVL.